The present TCR beta chain was sequenced within a study of CD8 T cells in Susac syndrome. Random hexamers served to reverse transcribe roughly 0.5 to 1 ug RNA. TCRdb re-derived calls from the immunoSEQ multiplex PCR reads in MiXCR, one entry per CDR3 protein. Of 150,000 to 200,000 distinct CDR3 sequences in the sample, around 94% are singletons; the top ten hold approximately 0.11%. This CDR3 is built from 17 residues. Trimming took off 1 base at V and 2 bases at J, with 20 bases between the two ends. Per the germline V gene, CDR1 is SQVTM and CDR2 is ANQGSEA. Sequencing was performed on CD4+ T cells from PBMCs. The sequence was obtained from a human donor with Susac syndrome. The chain has TRBV29-1 and TRBJ1-2; D perhaps matches TRBD1 (6 bases). CDR3 in amino acids: CSVEGGAGAVVNYGYTF. DNA of the CDR3: TGCAGCGTTGAAGGGGGGGCAGGGGCGGTCGTGAACTATGGCTACACCTTC.